This record looks at one T cell receptor (beta chain) sequence and its context. Its antigen is still unknown. This CDR3 comprises 13 residues. CDR1 is SGHRS and CDR2 is YFSETQ in the germline V gene. V was pared by 3 bases and J by 0 bases, with 7 bases between. This entry belongs to a study of T cells in narcolepsy. Study-level background: Patients with NT1 or NT2 and healthy control donors were enrolled. Regarding the study as a whole: Comparing one patient's CSF and blood CD4+ clonotypes highlighted HCRT- and TRIB2-specific autoreactive clonotypes. No autoreactive T cell clone sequences appeared in some memory CD4+ repertoires.

Measured with immunoSEQ multiplex PCR; TCRdb has only the in-frame clones, and not every one. This sample has approximately 25,000 clones; roughly 83% occur once, and the top ten carry over 0.55%. The chain carries TRBV5-1 and TRBJ2-7; no definite D call. The clonotype was recovered from a human donor with narcolepsy. The sequenced material came from CD45RA- memory CD4+ T cells from PBMCs. As DNA, the CDR3 is TGCGCCAGCAGCTCTGGAGCCTCCTACGAGCAGTACTTC. Protein: CASSSGASYEQYF.